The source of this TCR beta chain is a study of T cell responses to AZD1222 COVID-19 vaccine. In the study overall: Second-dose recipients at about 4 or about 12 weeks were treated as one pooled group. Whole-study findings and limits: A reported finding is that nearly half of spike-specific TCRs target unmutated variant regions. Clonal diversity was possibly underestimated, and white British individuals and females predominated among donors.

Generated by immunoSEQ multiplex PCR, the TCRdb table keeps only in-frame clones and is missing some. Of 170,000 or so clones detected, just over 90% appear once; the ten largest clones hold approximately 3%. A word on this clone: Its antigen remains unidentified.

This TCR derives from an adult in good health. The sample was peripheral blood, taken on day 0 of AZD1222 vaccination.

This CDR3 is CASSPSRTSYNSPLHF. In DNA, the CDR3 is TGCGCCAGCAGCCCCAGTCGGACATCCTATAATTCACCCCTCCACTTT. The chain is built from TRBV4-3 and TRBJ1-6; tentatively, D is TRBD1 (5 bases). V lost 4 bases, J lost 1 base, and 11 bases lay in between. The CDR3 is 16 residues long. Germline CDR1 reads LGHNA; CDR2 reads YSLEER.